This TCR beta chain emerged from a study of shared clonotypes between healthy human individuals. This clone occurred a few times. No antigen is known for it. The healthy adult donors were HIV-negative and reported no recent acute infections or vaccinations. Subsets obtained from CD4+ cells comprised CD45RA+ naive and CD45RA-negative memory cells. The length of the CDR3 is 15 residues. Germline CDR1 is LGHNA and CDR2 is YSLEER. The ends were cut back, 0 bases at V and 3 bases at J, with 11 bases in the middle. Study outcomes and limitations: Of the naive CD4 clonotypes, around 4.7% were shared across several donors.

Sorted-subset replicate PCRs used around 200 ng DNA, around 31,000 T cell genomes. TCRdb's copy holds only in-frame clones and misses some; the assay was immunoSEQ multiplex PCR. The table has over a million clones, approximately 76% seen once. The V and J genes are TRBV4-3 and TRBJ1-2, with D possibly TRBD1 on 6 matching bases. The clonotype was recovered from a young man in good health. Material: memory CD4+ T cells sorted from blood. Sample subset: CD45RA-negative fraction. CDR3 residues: CASSQDYGGHYGYTF. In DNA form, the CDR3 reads TGCGCCAGCAGCCAAGATTATGGGGGCCACTATGGCTACACCTTC.